The 9 T cell receptor beta chains presented below share a single source sample, sequenced in a study of blood T cells in healthy people across ages. A second PCR of 7 to 11 cycles used a sample-barcoded 5' primer and a J-beta primer mix. Each CDR3 protein is one row after TCRdb ran MiXCR on the 5' RACE reads. Of 1,500,000 or so distinct CDR3 sequences in the sample, around 59% were seen once. The sample was blood. The receptors here all came from a man in his late teens or twenties in good health.

Comments on this clonotype: At one of its ends the junction is not consistent with the germline gene, which may arise from a read error. The genes are TRBV11-2 and TRBJ1-1; no definite D call. The CDR3 has 14 residues. The germline CDR1 and CDR2 sequences are SGHAT and FQNNGV. CDR3 residues: CASSLDPSSGEAFF. CDR3 DNA sequence: TGTGCAAGCAGCTTAGATCCTTCGAGTGGTGAAGCTTTCTTT. Filled out from reference TRBV11-2 and TRBJ1-1, the complete variable domain reads EAGVAQSPRYKIIEKRQSVAFWCNPISGHATLYWYQQILGQGPKLLIQFQNNGVVDDSQLPKDRFSAERLKGVDSTLKIQPAKLEDSAVYLCASSLDPSSGEAFFGQGTRLTVV.

V gene TRBV4-1 combines with J gene TRBJ2-7, with 13 bases that match TRBD2. There are 18 residues in the CDR3. The V gene's germline CDR1 is MGHRA and CDR2 YSYEKL. Unmatched junction bases numbered 8, after V lost 3 bases and J lost 0 bases. The CDR3 loop reads CASSHRTSGGPISYEQYF. The CDR3, as DNA: TGCGCCAGCAGCCACAGGACTAGCGGGGGCCCGATCTCCTACGAGCAGTACTTC.

The J gene is TRBJ2-4, the V gene TRBV5-1; 10 bases align to TRBD1. The J call may be mistaken, given a closer DNA end match to TRBJ2-7. The CDR3 contains 16 residues. The germline V gene encodes CDR1 SGHRS and CDR2 YFSETQ. The CDR3, as DNA: TGCGCCAGCAGCCCGACAGGGGGCGCGGGGTACGACGAGCAGTACTTC. Translation: CASSPTGGAGYDEQYF.

The V call is TRBV4-3, the J call TRBJ2-1; a weak D match, TRBD2 (5 bases). The J call may be wrong; the DNA end is better matched by TRBJ2-7. Germline V CDR1 and CDR2: LGHNA, YSLEER. The CDR3 has 17 residues. The CDR3 is CASSQVEGWSAYNEQYF. Written as DNA, the CDR3 is TGCGCCAGCAGCCAAGTTGAGGGTTGGAGCGCCTACAATGAGCAGTACTTC.

In this sample, this clonotype turned up once. The chain employs TRBV11-2 and TRBJ2-1; D could derive from TRBD1 or TRBD2 (5 bases each). The CDR3 length is 16 residues. CDR1 is SGHAT and CDR2 is FQNNGV in the germline V gene. Trimming pared 5 bases from V and 1 base from J, leaving 15 bases between. For the CDR3, the DNA is TGTGCCAGCAGCCCCCCAGCGGCAGGGTCCTACAATGAGCAGTTCTTC. It encodes CASSPPAAGSYNEQFF.

This clonotype was counted between two and nine times. This chain joins TRBV3-1 and TRBJ2-4; 8 bases map to TRBD1. TRBJ2-7 explains the end of the DNA better; the J call may be wrong. Germline-derived CDR1 and CDR2 are LGHDT and YNNKEL (reference sequence). This CDR3 is built from 14 residues. CDR3 amino acids: CASSRPSQGGEQYF. Written as DNA, the CDR3 is TGTGCCAGCAGCCGTCCATCACAGGGGGGCGAGCAGTACTTC.

The chain uses TRBV25-1 and TRBJ2-3, with TRBD2 matching 7 bases. The trim removed 2 bases at V and 0 bases at J, leaving 8 bases unmatched. The germline V gene has CDR1 MGHDK and CDR2 SYGVNS. This CDR3 spans 17 amino acids. The CDR3 spells CASSETLGGVSTDTQYF. CDR3 sequence (DNA): TGTGCCAGCAGTGAAACCCTGGGGGGGGTTAGCACAGATACGCAGTATTTT.

The chain uses TRBV7-9 and TRBJ2-1, with D possibly being TRBD1 or TRBD2 (5 bases each). Germline CDR1 reads SEHNR; CDR2 reads FQNEAQ (reference sequence). Trimming stripped 4 bases from V and 7 bases from J, with 17 bases between. The CDR3 loop spans 15 amino acids. Here the CDR3 reads CASSSGVGVSNEQFF. Here the CDR3 DNA reads TGTGCCAGCAGCTCCGGGGTGGGGGTTTCGAATGAGCAGTTCTTC.

The rearrangement joins TRBV20-1 to TRBJ2-7; D not certain. V lost 6 bases and J lost 2, with 11 bases in between. CDR3 length equals 12 residues. Germline loops: CDR1 DFQATT, CDR2 SNEGSKA (reference sequence). The CDR3 region has the DNA TGCAGTGCCCCCGGGCCGACCTACGAGCAGTACTTC. Translated, it gives CSAPGPTYEQYF.